Listed here are 4 T cell receptor beta chains from one sample, sequenced in a study of OX40 agonist ivuxolimab in advanced cancers. Repertoires were generated with immunoSEQ multiplex PCR, while TCRdb's copy carries only in-frame clones and drops some. The table lists 89,000 or so clones, approximately 86% of them singletons. The sequenced sample was CD4+ or CD8+ T cells sorted from blood, obtained in a trial of the OX40 agonist ivuxolimab. The receptor set was obtained from an adult with an advanced solid tumor such as melanoma, head and neck, liver or kidney cancer.

This chain uses TRBV6-4 with TRBJ1-2; no clear D gene. Trimming left V 0 bases short and J 7 bases short, with 15 bases between. CDR1 is MRHNA and CDR2 is SNTAGT in the germline V gene. This CDR3 comprises 15 residues. The CDR3 loop reads CASSDSIGGITGYTF. The CDR3 DNA is TGTGCCAGCAGTGACTCGATTGGAGGGATTACTGGCTACACCTTC.

This chain links TRBV19 with TRBJ2-1; D ambiguous. The CDR3 is made up of 12 amino acids. Germline assignment: CDR1 LNHDA and CDR2 SQIVND (reference sequence). V was trimmed by 0 bases and J by 10 bases, leaving 7 bases between them. The CDR3 sequence is CASSIEGLEQFF. CDR3 in DNA: TGTGCCAGTAGTATAGAAGGATTGGAGCAGTTCTTC.

The chain carries TRBV2 and TRBJ1-3; D may be TRBD1 (5 bases). The V end was cut by 7 bases, the J end by 5 bases, with 15 bases between. The germline V gene has CDR1 SNHLY and CDR2 FYNNEI. The CDR3 runs 14 residues. CDR3 DNA sequence: TGTGCCAGCAAGGAGTCGGGGGGTAGAAACACCATATATTTT. It translates to CASKESGGRNTIYF.

The V call is TRBV7-2, the J call TRBJ2-2, with D tentatively TRBD1 or TRBD2 (5 bases each). CDR3 length: 17 residues. Germline V CDR1 and CDR2: SGHTA, FQGNSA. Trimming left V 4 bases short and J 4 bases short, with 19 bases between. CDR3 nucleotide sequence: TGTGCCAGCAGCTCCAGGACGGGACCCACGGGCACCGGGGAGCTGTTTTTT. Protein product: CASSSRTGPTGTGELFF.